The T cell receptor (beta chain) described here comes from a study of spatial heterogeneity in lung cancer. After removal of 0 bases from V and 5 bases from J, the junction contained 0 bases not matched to a gene. Germline V lookup: CDR1 MNHEY, CDR2 SVGAGI. The CDR3 totals 13 residues. This clonotype was seen more than once but under ten times. Antigen: not known. TCRdb fed the 5' RACE reads into MiXCR, producing one record per CDR3 protein. The table includes over 950 distinct CDR3 sequences, roughly 18% detected once. Whole-study findings and limits: Tallies of expanded TCRs, which were sorted into ubiquitous and regional groups, correlated with counts of ubiquitous and regional nonsynonymous mutations, respectively. Tumors with more nonsynonymous mutations had more expanded intratumoral alpha and beta TCRs.

Documented time point: sample taken at primary tumor resection. The donor population consisted of some 70 patients with untreated, early-stage non-small cell lung cancer. The sequencing used lung tumor tissue, collected at surgery. The TCR sequence derives from a male donor with early-stage non-small cell lung cancer. The gene calls are TRBV6-5 and TRBJ2-7; TRBD1 agrees at 8 bases. CDR3 DNA sequence: TGTGCCAGCAGTTACTCGGGACAGGACGAGCAGTACTTC. Translated: CASSYSGQDEQYF.